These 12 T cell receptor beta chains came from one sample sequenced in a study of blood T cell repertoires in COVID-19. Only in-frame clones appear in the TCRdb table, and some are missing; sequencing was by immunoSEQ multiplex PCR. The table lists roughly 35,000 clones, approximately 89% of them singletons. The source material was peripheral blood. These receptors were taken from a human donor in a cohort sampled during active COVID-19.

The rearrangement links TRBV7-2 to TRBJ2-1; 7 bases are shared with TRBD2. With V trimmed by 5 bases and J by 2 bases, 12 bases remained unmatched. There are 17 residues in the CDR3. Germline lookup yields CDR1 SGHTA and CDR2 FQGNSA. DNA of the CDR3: TGTGCCAGCAGCCCCACCGCACCGGGACTACCCTACAATGAGCAGTTCTTC. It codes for CASSPTAPGLPYNEQFF.

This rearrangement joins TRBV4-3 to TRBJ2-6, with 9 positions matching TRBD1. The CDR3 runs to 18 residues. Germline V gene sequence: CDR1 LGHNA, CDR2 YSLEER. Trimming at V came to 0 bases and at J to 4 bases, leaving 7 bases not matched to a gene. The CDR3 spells CASSQETGGAVGANVLTF. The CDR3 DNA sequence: TGCGCCAGCAGCCAAGAAACAGGGGGCGCGGTGGGGGCCAACGTCCTGACTTTC.

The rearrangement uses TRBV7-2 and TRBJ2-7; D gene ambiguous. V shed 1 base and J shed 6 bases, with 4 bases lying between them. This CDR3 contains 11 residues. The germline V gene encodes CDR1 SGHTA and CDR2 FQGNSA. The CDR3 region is CASSLVLEQYF. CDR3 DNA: TGTGCCAGCAGCTTAGTTCTCGAGCAGTACTTC.

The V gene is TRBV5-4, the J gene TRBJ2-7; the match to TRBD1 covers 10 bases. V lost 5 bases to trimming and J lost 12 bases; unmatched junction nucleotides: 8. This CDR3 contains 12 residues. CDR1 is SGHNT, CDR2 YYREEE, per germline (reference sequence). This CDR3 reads CASRADRGPLYF. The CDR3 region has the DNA TGTGCCAGCAGGGCTGACAGGGGGCCATTGTACTTC. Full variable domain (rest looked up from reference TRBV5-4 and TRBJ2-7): ETGVTQSPTHLIKTRGQQVTLRCSSQSGHNTVSWYQQALGQGPQFIFQYYREEENGRGNFPPRFSGLQFPNYSSELNVNALELDDSALYLCASRADRGPLYFGPGTRLTVT.

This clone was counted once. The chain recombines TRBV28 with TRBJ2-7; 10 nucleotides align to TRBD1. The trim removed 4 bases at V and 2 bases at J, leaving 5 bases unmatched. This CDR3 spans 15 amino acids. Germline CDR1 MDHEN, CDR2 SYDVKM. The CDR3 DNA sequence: TGTGCCAGCAGTTCGACAGGGGGCCGCCCCTACGAGCAGTACTTC. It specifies CASSSTGGRPYEQYF.

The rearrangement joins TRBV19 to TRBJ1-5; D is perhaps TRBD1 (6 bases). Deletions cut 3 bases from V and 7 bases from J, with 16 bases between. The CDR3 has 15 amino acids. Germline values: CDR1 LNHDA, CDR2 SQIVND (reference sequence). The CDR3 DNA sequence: TGTGCCAGTAGTATCCAACATCGAGGGGGACAGCCCCAGCATTTT. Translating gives CASSIQHRGGQPQHF.

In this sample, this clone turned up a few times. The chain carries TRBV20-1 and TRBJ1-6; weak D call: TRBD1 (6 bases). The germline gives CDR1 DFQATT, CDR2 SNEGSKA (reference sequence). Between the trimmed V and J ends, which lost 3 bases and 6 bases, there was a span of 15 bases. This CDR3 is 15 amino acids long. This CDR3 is CSASGQSLRNSPLHF. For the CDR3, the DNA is TGCAGTGCTAGTGGACAGTCCCTTCGTAATTCACCCCTCCACTTT.

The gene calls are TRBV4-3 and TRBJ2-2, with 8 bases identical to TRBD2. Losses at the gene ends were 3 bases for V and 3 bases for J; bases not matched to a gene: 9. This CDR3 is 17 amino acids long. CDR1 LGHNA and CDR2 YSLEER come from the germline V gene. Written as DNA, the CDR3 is TGCGCCAGCAGCCAGGGGCCCGGGGGGGCAGACACCGGGGAGCTGTTTTTT. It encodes CASSQGPGGADTGELFF.

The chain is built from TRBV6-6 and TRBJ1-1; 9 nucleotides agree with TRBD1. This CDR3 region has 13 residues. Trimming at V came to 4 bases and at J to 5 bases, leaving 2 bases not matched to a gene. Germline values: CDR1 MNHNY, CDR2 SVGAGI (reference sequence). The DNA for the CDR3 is TGTGCCAGCAGTTCACAGGGGGCGACTGAAGCTTTCTTT. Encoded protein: CASSSQGATEAFF.

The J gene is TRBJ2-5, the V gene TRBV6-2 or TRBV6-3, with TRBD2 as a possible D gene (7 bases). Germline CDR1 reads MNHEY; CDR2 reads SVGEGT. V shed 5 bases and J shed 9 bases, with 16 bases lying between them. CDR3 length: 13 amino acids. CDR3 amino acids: CASSPYEGGAQYF. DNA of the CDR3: TGTGCCAGCAGTCCCTATGAAGGGGGGGCCCAGTACTTC.

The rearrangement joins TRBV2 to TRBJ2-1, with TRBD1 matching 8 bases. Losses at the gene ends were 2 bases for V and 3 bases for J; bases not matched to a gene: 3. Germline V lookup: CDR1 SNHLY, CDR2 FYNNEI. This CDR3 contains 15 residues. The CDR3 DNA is TGTGCCAGCAGTGAATATACAGGGGGCTACAATGAGCAGTTCTTC. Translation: CASSEYTGGYNEQFF.

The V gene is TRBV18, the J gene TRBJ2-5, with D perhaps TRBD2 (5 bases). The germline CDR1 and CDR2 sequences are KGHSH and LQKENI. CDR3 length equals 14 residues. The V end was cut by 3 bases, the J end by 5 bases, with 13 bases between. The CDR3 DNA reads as TGTGCCAGCTCACCCCCCGGGGTGGTCGAGACCCAGTACTTC. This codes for CASSPPGVVETQYF.